The 30 T cell receptor beta chains reported below all come from one sample, sequenced in a study of blood T cell repertoires in COVID-19. TCRdb's copy holds only in-frame clones and misses some; the assay was immunoSEQ multiplex PCR. The table lists 240,000 or so clones, around 90% of them singletons. Material for sequencing was peripheral blood. The receptors come from a woman in her thirties or forties who had recovered from COVID-19.

The chain has TRBV27 and TRBJ1-6; D unresolved. The CDR3 has 12 amino acids. V lost 3 bases and J lost 8, with 5 bases in between. Germline CDR1 reads MNHEY; CDR2 reads SMNVEV (reference sequence). CDR3: CASSFPDSPLHF. DNA for the CDR3: TGTGCCAGCAGTTTCCCCGATTCACCCCTCCACTTT.

CDR3 sequence: CASSPQTGNNEQFF. The CDR3 DNA follows: TGTGCCAGCTCACCACAGACAGGGAACAATGAGCAGTTCTTC. The chain couples TRBV18 to TRBJ2-1; 7 nucleotides align to TRBD1. CDR3 size: 14 residues. V lost 1 base to trimming and J lost 5 bases; unmatched junction nucleotides: 2. Germline CDR1 KGHSH, CDR2 LQKENI.

This clone came up once. The rearrangement joins TRBV12-3 or TRBV12-4 to TRBJ1-2; 7 bases align to TRBD1. Trimming at V came to 7 bases and at J to 4 bases, leaving 6 bases not matched to a gene. CDR3 length: 13 amino acids. This CDR3 reads CASTWGTAYGYTF. The CDR3 DNA reads TGTGCCAGCACCTGGGGGACAGCCTATGGCTACACCTTC.

The chain has TRBV3-1 (or the pseudogene TRBV3-2) and TRBJ2-3; 10 positions agree with TRBD1. The CDR3 has 15 amino acids. V was clipped by 7 bases and J by 2 bases; unmatched bases: 6. CDR1 and CDR2 from the germline V gene are LGHDT and YNNKEL (reference sequence). CDR3 loop: CASKSTGGPTDTQYF. The CDR3 DNA is TGTGCCAGCAAATCGACAGGGGGCCCCACAGATACGCAGTATTTT.

The chain links TRBV7-3 to TRBJ1-4; TRBD1 is a possible D gene (5 bases). V shed 5 bases and J shed 6 bases, with 19 bases lying between them. CDR1 and CDR2 (germline): SGHTA, FQGTGA. The CDR3 runs to 16 residues. This chain's CDR3 is CASSPSPGTGDEKLFF. CDR3 nucleotide sequence: TGTGCCAGCAGCCCCTCCCCCGGGACGGGGGATGAAAAACTGTTTTTT.

The J gene is TRBJ2-1, the V gene TRBV6-5, with 10 bases matching TRBD2. This CDR3 has 14 residues. With 7 bases clipped from V and 4 bases from J, the junction kept 4 bases outside the gene matches. Germline V gene data show CDR1 as MNHEY and CDR2 as SVGAGI. The CDR3 region is CASMGAGGYNEQFF. The CDR3 DNA follows: TGTGCCAGCATGGGAGCGGGGGGGTACAATGAGCAGTTCTTC.

The CDR3 sequence: CASSHWDSLVAGNTIYF. DNA for the CDR3: TGTGCCAGCAGCCACTGGGACTCTCTTGTGGCCGGAAACACCATATATTTT. This chain joins TRBV14 and TRBJ1-3, with a weak D call TRBD1 (5 bases). CDR1 SGHDN and CDR2 FVKESK come from the germline V gene. V was trimmed by 3 bases and J by 4 bases, leaving 19 bases between them. The CDR3 length is 17 residues.

This clone appeared once. J is TRBJ2-1 and V is TRBV4-3, with a weak D call TRBD1 (6 bases). Trimming left V 0 bases short and J 8 bases short, with 11 bases between. CDR1 and CDR2 (germline): LGHNA, YSLEER. The CDR3 contains 14 residues. Written as DNA, the CDR3 is TGCGCCAGCAGCCAAGACAGGGGTCGGTATGAGCAGTTCTTC. Its translation: CASSQDRGRYEQFF.

V is TRBV25-1 and J is TRBJ2-2, with D maybe TRBD1 (8 bases). Germline V gene lookup returns CDR1 MGHDK and CDR2 SYGVNS. CDR3 size: 14 residues. V dropped 6 bases and J dropped 3 bases, with 11 bases sitting between them. CDR3 amino acids: CASRTGGDTGELFF. For the CDR3, the DNA is TGTGCCAGCAGAACAGGGGGGGACACCGGGGAGCTGTTTTTT.

The genes are TRBV5-1 and TRBJ2-2, with 7 bases lining up with TRBD2. The CDR3 loop spans 16 amino acids. Germline CDR1 reads SGHRS; CDR2 reads YFSETQ. Trimming at V came to 4 bases and at J to 4 bases, leaving 10 bases not matched to a gene. The CDR3 DNA reads as TGCGCCAGCAGCCTCAACCCAGGGAGGGGCACCGGGGAGCTGTTTTTT. This encodes CASSLNPGRGTGELFF. The variable domain in full, completed from reference TRBV5-1 and TRBJ2-2, reads KAGVTQTPRYLIKTRGQQVTLSCSPISGHRSVSWYQQTPGQGLQFLFEYFSETQRNKGNFPGRFSGRQFSNSRSEMNVSTLELGDSALYLCASSLNPGRGTGELFFGEGSRLTVL.

This rearrangement joins TRBV6-5 to TRBJ1-5; the D gene is possibly TRBD1 (6 bases). Germline CDR1 and CDR2: MNHEY and SVGAGI. Trimming left V 10 bases short and J 9 bases short, with 19 bases between. The CDR3 is made up of 13 amino acids. The CDR3 sequence is CATSMGGARPQHF. As DNA, the CDR3 is TGTGCCACCTCGATGGGGGGGGCCAGGCCCCAGCATTTT.

CDR3 residues: CAWRERGGPYNSPLHF. In DNA form, the CDR3 reads TGTGCCTGGAGGGAACGGGGGGGGCCCTATAATTCACCCCTCCACTTT. J is TRBJ1-6 and V is TRBV30, with D perhaps TRBD1 (6 bases). CDR1 and CDR2 (germline): GTSNPN, SVGIG (reference sequence). The V and J ends lost 3 bases and 2 bases respectively, with 14 bases between them. The CDR3 is 16 amino acids.

The chain combines TRBV5-4 with TRBJ1-2; no definite D call. Per the germline V gene, CDR1 is SGHNT and CDR2 is YYREEE (reference sequence). Deletions cut 4 bases from V and 2 bases from J, with 6 bases between. This CDR3 is 12 amino acids long. DNA for the CDR3: TGTGCCAGCAGCCAATCCAACTATGGCTACACCTTC. Protein product: CASSQSNYGYTF. Together with reference TRBV5-4 and TRBJ1-2, the CDR3 gives the full variable domain: ETGVTQSPTHLIKTRGQQVTLRCSSQSGHNTVSWYQQALGQGPQFIFQYYREEENGRGNFPPRFSGLQFPNYSSELNVNALELDDSALYLCASSQSNYGYTFGSGTRLTVV.

The chain has TRBV10-3 and TRBJ2-3; D might be TRBD2 (6 bases). Germline assignment: CDR1 ENHRY and CDR2 SYGVKD. Trimming shortened V by 5 bases and J by 6 bases, and 12 bases separated the two germline ends. This CDR3 comprises 13 residues. DNA for the CDR3: TGTGCCATCAGTACACCACTAGCCGATACGCAGTATTTT. This sequence encodes CAISTPLADTQYF.

The chain employs TRBV27 and TRBJ1-5, with TRBD1 identical over 10 bases. CDR3 length: 15 amino acids. V shed 3 bases and J 2 bases; nucleotides not matched to a gene: 1. Germline CDR1 reads MNHEY; CDR2 reads SMNVEV (reference sequence). CDR3 nucleotides: TGTGCCAGCAGTTTTGGGACAGGGGGCAATCAGCCCCAGCATTTT. Translation: CASSFGTGGNQPQHF.

The chain couples TRBV4-3 to TRBJ1-1; possible D gene TRBD1, 5 bases. This CDR3 spans 14 amino acids. Germline CDR1 and CDR2: LGHNA and YSLEER. Trimming stripped 4 bases from V and 4 bases from J, with 13 bases between. CDR3 bases: TGCGCCAGCAGCCTGGATGGGGGGGGCACTGAAGCTTTCTTT. This encodes CASSLDGGGTEAFF.

This chain connects TRBV9 to TRBJ1-2; D possibly corresponds to TRBD1 (6 bases). The CDR3 totals 16 residues. Germline CDR1 is SGDLS and CDR2 is YYNGEE. The V gene lost 2 bases and the J gene lost 4 bases, with 18 bases spanning the gap. CDR3 nucleotides: TGTGCCAGCAGCGTTGGGCCCTCCGAAGGGGGCTATGGCTACACCTTC. It translates to CASSVGPSEGGYGYTF.

V is TRBV9 and J is TRBJ2-4; 7 bases agree with TRBD2. V gave up 7 bases and J gave up 5 bases; unmatched junction bases: 3. Germline CDR1 is SGDLS and CDR2 is YYNGEE. This CDR3 contains 12 residues. The CDR3 DNA follows: TGTGCCAGCGGGACTAACGAAAACATTCAGTACTTC. The encoded protein is CASGTNENIQYF.

This rearrangement joins TRBV19 to TRBJ2-4; no clear D gene. This CDR3 is 13 amino acids long. V was cut by 3 bases and J by 9 bases, with 12 bases left in between. Germline values: CDR1 LNHDA, CDR2 SQIVND (reference sequence). The CDR3 DNA reads as TGTGCCAGTAGTATCGATACCACGGGCATTCAGTACTTC. It codes for CASSIDTTGIQYF.

The V call is TRBV4-1, the J call TRBJ2-6; D may be TRBD1 (6 bases). This CDR3 has 15 amino acids. Germline V gene lookup returns CDR1 MGHRA and CDR2 YSYEKL. The V end lost 1 base, the J end lost 4 bases, and 8 bases lay between the germline ends. Here the CDR3 DNA reads TGCGCCAGCAGCCAAGTGGGGGCCGGGGCCAACGTCCTGACTTTC. Protein product: CASSQVGAGANVLTF.

The chain joins TRBV24-1 to TRBJ1-5, with TRBD1 as a possible D gene (6 bases). Germline values: CDR1 KGHDR, CDR2 SFDVKD. Trimming took off 3 bases at V and 7 bases at J, with 15 bases between the two ends. This CDR3 is 15 amino acids long. CDR3 amino acids: CATSDRRGGLQPQHF. CDR3 nucleotides: TGTGCCACCAGTGATCGTAGGGGGGGACTCCAGCCCCAGCATTTT.

The J gene is TRBJ1-5, the V gene TRBV6-6, with D possibly matching TRBD1 (6 bases). V was cut by 6 bases and J by 4 bases, with 13 bases left in between. This CDR3 has 14 amino acids. Germline V gene data show CDR1 as MNHNY and CDR2 as SVGAGI (reference sequence). Here the CDR3 reads CASSLQGKNQPQHF. The CDR3 nucleotides read TGTGCCAGCAGCCTACAGGGTAAGAATCAGCCCCAGCATTTT.

This clone was seen a single time. This chain connects TRBV7-9 to TRBJ2-2, with D possibly TRBD1 on 5 matching bases. The CDR3 extends over 17 amino acids. Germline V lookup: CDR1 SEHNR, CDR2 FQNEAQ (reference sequence). V was pared by 5 bases and J by 1 base, with 17 bases between. The CDR3 nucleotides are TGTGCCAGCAGCCCCGCCCCCGGAAGGGGGAACACCGGGGAGCTGTTTTTT. Amino acids: CASSPAPGRGNTGELFF.

The rearrangement uses TRBV6-6 and TRBJ2-5; the match to TRBD2 covers 9 bases. The CDR3 sequence is 16 residues long. From germline, CDR1 is MNHNY and CDR2 SVGAGI (reference sequence). J was trimmed by 5 bases and V by 5 bases; bases with no gene match: 12. The CDR3 spells CASSAQTGLAAETQYF. CDR3 DNA: TGTGCCAGCAGTGCCCAAACGGGACTAGCCGCCGAGACCCAGTACTTC.

This chain connects TRBV10-3 to TRBJ2-1; maybe TRBD2 (6 bases). Germline V gene data show CDR1 as ENHRY and CDR2 as SYGVKD. This CDR3 has 16 residues. The V and J ends lost 3 bases and 7 bases respectively, with 19 bases between them. The DNA of the CDR3 is TGTGCCATCAGTGACTGGAGGGCCCCCCTAGGGAATGAGCAGTTCTTC. Protein: CAISDWRAPLGNEQFF.

The gene calls are TRBV19 and TRBJ1-2, with D perhaps TRBD1 (5 bases). This CDR3 comprises 12 residues. V lost 6 bases and J lost 8, with 13 bases in between. The germline V gene has CDR1 LNHDA and CDR2 SQIVND (reference sequence). The CDR3 spells CASSPTQGGYTF. The CDR3 bases are TGTGCCAGTAGCCCGACCCAGGGCGGCTACACCTTC.

The chain links TRBV7-3 to TRBJ1-4; TRBD1 matches at 10 bases. CDR3 length equals 15 residues. From germline, CDR1 is SGHTA and CDR2 FQGTGA. Trimming at V came to 5 bases and at J to 5 bases, leaving 5 bases not matched to a gene. CDR3 coding DNA: TGTGCCAGCAGCCCGACAGGGGGCGGGAATGAAAAACTGTTTTTT. Protein: CASSPTGGGNEKLFF.

V usage is TRBV7-2 and J usage is TRBJ2-1; possible D gene TRBD2, 7 bases. The CDR3 covers 17 residues. The germline CDR1 and CDR2 sequences are SGHTA and FQGNSA. The V and J ends lost 6 bases and 7 bases respectively, with 25 bases between them. The CDR3 region has the DNA TGTGCCAGCAGTTCCATATATAGGGGGAGGGCCGGGAATGAGCAGTTCTTC. Translated: CASSSIYRGRAGNEQFF.

This clone was seen a single time. The CDR3 nucleotides are TGTGCCAGTAGTATAGTCACAGGTCACCGATCTGGAAACACCATATATTTT. This encodes CASSIVTGHRSGNTIYF. The chain joins TRBV19 to TRBJ1-3; D may be TRBD1 (5 bases). The CDR3 extends over 17 amino acids. The germline gives CDR1 LNHDA, CDR2 SQIVND (reference sequence). V lost 1 base and J lost 1, with 14 bases in between.

This clone has ten or more counts. The chain combines TRBV5-1 with TRBJ1-5; D possibly corresponds to TRBD1 (5 bases). With 4 bases removed from V and 6 bases from J, the gap between germline ends came to 17 bases. Looked up from germline, CDR1 is SGHRS and CDR2 is YFSETQ. The CDR3 runs 15 residues. The CDR3 nucleotides are TGCGCCAGCAGCCAAGATTGGGGCGAAGGTCAGCCCCAGCATTTT. Its translation: CASSQDWGEGQPQHF.